This TCR beta chain was documented in a study of Ad26.COV2.S vaccination and SARS-CoV-2 variants (dated by TCRdb to about 2021). General notes on the study: Vaccine-arm donors came from COV1001, a multicentre, randomized, double-blind, placebo-controlled phase I-IIa trial of Ad26.COV2.S in healthy adults. Throughout the experiments and outcome assessment, investigators stayed blinded to trial group allocation. The specificity and breadth of SARS-CoV-2-reactive T cell receptors after Ad26.COV2.S vaccination were assessed by TCRbeta repertoire sequencing. The TCR-sequenced set comprised approximately 30 samples: around 20 Ad26.COV2.S vaccine recipients, 5 placebo recipients and 8 SARS-CoV-2 convalescent individuals. Ad26.COV2.S was given intramuscularly at 5x10^10 or 1x10^11 viral particles, as a single shot or as two shots 56 days apart. Trial participants were randomized into five groups of five, in which low-dose or high-dose Ad26.COV2.S was given once or twice, or placebo was given on both occasions. Summary of the overall study and its limitations: After vaccination, substantial breadth of spike-specific CD8+ and CD4+ T cell responses was reported. The authors noted that total T cell responses may have been underestimated by the TCR breadth and depth analyses. Ad26.COV2.S recipients had higher spike-specific TCR breadth than placebo recipients (P = 0.0014). The study lacked the statistical power to compare responses across vaccine doses or regimens. Vaccine and placebo recipients had comparable non-spike TCR breadth, which fits with the vaccine containing only spike.

Trimming takes 4 bases from V and 5 bases from J, and the germline ends sit 19 bases apart. CDR1 is given as LGHDT and CDR2 as YNNKEL, both from the germline V gene (reference sequence). The CDR3 starts with the cysteine, ends with the phenylalanine, and has 16 residues. Only the CDR3 DNA is retained, 48 bases long and in frame from the first base. TCRbeta CDR3 regions were sequenced with the immunoSEQ Assay. After extraction, genomic DNA underwent amplification by bias-controlled multiplex PCR, followed by high-throughput sequencing. Per the authors' processing: To quantify the absolute abundance of every unique TCRbeta CDR3 region, sequences were collapsed and filtered. T cell fraction was estimated by normalizing TCRbeta template counts to usable DNA, with usable DNA measured through amplification of reference genes found in all nucleated cells. Repertoire TCRs were annotated as SARS-CoV-2-specific by exact matching of V gene, CDR3 amino acid sequence and J gene to a known reactive TCR set. The reference SARS-CoV-2 TCR set was obtained from MIRA and was filtered for enrichment in COVID-19-positive ImmuneCODE repertoires, whereby public or cross-reactive TCRs were removed. Using the MIRA antigens, annotated TCRs were further analysed by specific ORF or by position within an ORF. Breadth was defined as the number of annotated unique rearrangements divided by the total number of unique productive rearrangements, and depth was defined as the summed frequency of the annotated unique rearrangements. Two-sided Wilcoxon rank-sum tests were applied when comparing TCR breadth between groups. TCRdb re-hosts the immuneACCESS table, in-frame sequences only. Its copies lack some clones; in the studies checked, an unresolved V gene accounts for under half of them, and the cause for the rest is not known. The V and J calls and clone size were taken over from that table, and D and trimming were inferred from the DNA. The sample includes a few hundred thousand clones, with 80% to 90% observed a single time. The ten largest clones capture around 7.3% of the sample.

The treatment or condition tag for this specimen amounts to: 15 to 20 received Ad26.COV2.S at low or high dose, single or two shots; about 5 received placebo; per-sample allocation not given. For vaccine and placebo recipients, repertoires were sequenced using samples collected on day 63 after the first injection. Cohort 1b enrolled about two dozen adults aged 18-55 years at a single site in Boston, USA, between 29 July and 7 August 2020. As a vaccine, Ad26.COV2.S was a replication-incompetent adenovirus type 26 vector that expressed a prefusion-stabilized SARS-CoV-2 spike protein derived from the original Wuhan strain. About this clone itself: Its binding antigen is unknown. Base qualities are missing; no much larger clone stands one base away.

The sequence came from a person between 18 and 60 years old who received the Ad26.COV2.S COVID-19 vaccine or a placebo. Source: peripheral blood, taken in a trial of Ad26.COV2.S vaccine versus placebo. The receptor chain draws on TRBV3-1 (or the pseudogene TRBV3-2) and TRBJ2-3, with TRBD2 tentatively as D gene (7 bases match). The CDR3 loop reads CASSPLRGGGIDTQYF. The DNA is TGTGCCAGCAGCCCCCTCCGGGGAGGGGGGATAGATACGCAGTATTTT.